This T cell receptor (beta chain) was sequenced during a study of response to subunit inactivated influenza vaccine. Broader study findings: The authors proposed limited new T cell recruitment per seasonal influenza vaccination.

This clonotype was observed a handful of times. Its antigen is still unknown. TCRdb re-derived calls from the RT-PCR reads in MiXCR, one entry per CDR3 protein. The sample shows 500,000 to 550,000 distinct CDR3 sequences, 6.5% to 8% of them seen only once. Germline CDR1 LGHNA, CDR2 YSLEER. The J segment lost 4 bases and the V segment lost 1 base, leaving 9 bases of the junction unmatched. This CDR3 contains 16 residues. The chain has TRBV4-3 and TRBJ1-2, with 7 bases matching TRBD1. This sample comprised PBMCs from blood, obtained approximately 25 months after vaccination. The TCR comes from a man between 50 and 75 years old who received an inactivated influenza vaccine. The CDR3 region is CASSQALLTGSYGYTF. The CDR3 DNA is TGCGCCAGCAGCCAAGCCCTTTTGACAGGGAGCTATGGCTACACCTTC.